The rows below give T cell receptor beta chains drawn from one sample of a study of PD-L1 blockade in urothelial cancer. Assay used: immunoSEQ multiplex PCR; TCRdb lists only in-frame clones, some missing. The table has under 50,000 clones, approximately 86% seen once. Sequenced material: PBMCs, taken around atezolizumab (anti-PD-L1) treatment. The origin of the receptors is a man in his sixties with urothelial cancer. The CDR3 runs from the conserved cysteine through the conserved F or W. D genes are given only for firm matches. Some rows have no size entry. The others give once, few or many, or a class for an expanded clone.

d_call clone_size j_call v_call cdr3_nt cdr3_aa
- few TRBJ2-3 TRBV14 TGTGCCAGCAGAACTAGAGTCGGGGATACGCAGTATTTT CASRTRVGDTQYF
- - TRBJ2-2 TRBV7-3 TGTGCCAGCAGCCCCCAGGGTTCCGGGGAGCTGTTTTTT CASSPQGSGELFF
- few TRBJ1-2 TRBV7-9 TGTGCCAGCAGCTTAGCATCGGGGGGCGTAGATGGCTACACCTTC CASSLASGGVDGYTF
TRBD2 - TRBJ2-3 TRBV6-1 TGTGCCAGCAGTGAAGGGGGACTAGCTCGGGCAGATACGCAGTATTTT CASSEGGLARADTQYF
- - TRBJ2-2 TRBV18 TGTGCCAGCTCACCCAAGAGCCGTCCGGGTAACACCGGGGAGCTGTTTTTT CASSPKSRPGNTGELFF
- - TRBJ2-5 TRBV2 TGTGCCAGCAGTCCTACTAGCAGGGAGACCCAGTACTTC CASSPTSRETQYF
- - TRBJ2-3 TRBV7-9 TGTGCCAGCAGCCCCCCCCGGCCCCGAATAACGGGGAGCACAGATACGCAGTATTTT CASSPPRPRITGSTDTQYF
TRBD1 - TRBJ1-6 TRBV30 TGTGCCTTGTCAACGGGACAGCAGAATTCACCCCTCCACTTT CALSTGQQNSPLHF
- - TRBJ2-7 TRBV5-1 TGCGCCAGCAGCCCAGGACGGGAAAGAGGGGAGCAGTACTTC CASSPGRERGEQYF
- - TRBJ2-7 TRBV9 TGTGCCAGCAGCGTTAAAGACAGCTCCTACGAGCAGTACTTC CASSVKDSSYEQYF
- - TRBJ2-5 TRBV12-2 TGTGCAAGTCGCCCCGCTAGCGGGAGTACTGAGACCCAGTACTTC CASRPASGSTETQYF
TRBD1 - TRBJ1-2 TRBV5-1 TGCGCCAGCAGCTTCGGGACAGGGGGCGATGGCTACACCTTC CASSFGTGGDGYTF
- - TRBJ2-7 TRBV6-1 TGTGCCAGCAGTGAAAGTCCGGGGGTTCCCTACGAGCAGTACTTC CASSESPGVPYEQYF
TRBD2 - TRBJ2-3 TRBV29-1 TGCAGCGTTGTCGCCCTAGCGGGTGGTACAGATACGCAGTATTTT CSVVALAGGTDTQYF
TRBD1 - TRBJ2-1 TRBV2 TGTGCCAGCAGTGGGGACAGGGGAGGCTACAATGAGCAGTTCTTC CASSGDRGGYNEQFF
- - TRBJ1-4 TRBV19 TGTGCCAGTAAGAGCGGACAGTTTGCAACTAATGAAAAACTGTTTTTT CASKSGQFATNEKLFF
- - TRBJ2-7 TRBV5-1 TGCGCCAGCAACGCTGGCGGAAGCTCCTACGAGCAGTACTTC CASNAGGSSYEQYF
TRBD1 - TRBJ2-6 TRBV5-1 TGCGCCAGCAGCTTGGCCGGACAGGGTGGTAACTCTGGGGCCAACGTCCTGACTTTC CASSLAGQGGNSGANVLTF
- once TRBJ2-1 TRBV30 TGTGCCTGGAGTGTCGCAGGGTTACTCTTCGGCGATGAGCAGTTCTTC CAWSVAGLLFGDEQFF
TRBD1 - TRBJ2-7 TRBV5-1 TGCGCCAGCAGCGGGGACAGGGCCTACGAGCAGTACTTC CASSGDRAYEQYF
TRBD1 few TRBJ1-5 TRBV19 TGTGCCAGTAGTGCCGACAGGGGGGTCGGGAATCGCAATCAGCCCCAGCATTTT CASSADRGVGNRNQPQHF
TRBD2 - TRBJ2-1 TRBV9 TGTGCCAGCAGCGTTAAAACGGCCGGGACTAGCGGACCCGGCGTACGCAATGAGCAGTTCTTC CASSVKTAGTSGPGVRNEQFF
TRBD2 - TRBJ2-3 TRBV7-9 TGTGCCAGCAGCTTATCCCTTCCGCGGCTAGCGGGGGGGAAGGAAACGCAGTATTTT CASSLSLPRLAGGKETQYF
- - TRBJ2-7 TRBV4-2 TGTGCCAGCAGCCCGCTTCTGAAGCCAGGAGAGCAGTACTTC CASSPLLKPGEQYF
- - TRBJ1-1 TRBV27 TGTGCCAGCACCCCAGAGGCAGGGAACGGGAACACTGAAGCTTTCTTT CASTPEAGNGNTEAFF
TRBD2 - TRBJ2-2 TRBV5-1 TGCGCCAGCAGCTTGGAGGCTAGCGGAAATGGCGGGGAGCTGTTTTTT CASSLEASGNGGELFF
- - TRBJ1-1 TRBV29-1 TGCAGCGTGACGACTGGGCCGACAGAGAACACTGAAGCTTTCTTT CSVTTGPTENTEAFF
TRBD1 - TRBJ1-5 TRBV19 TGTGCCAGTAGTATACTCGCCCCAGGGGGCCTCCAGCCCCAGCATTTT CASSILAPGGLQPQHF
- - TRBJ1-6 TRBV2 TGTGCCAGCAGTGACGTTGGGGGGATTTCACCCCTCCACTTT CASSDVGGISPLHF
TRBD2 - TRBJ2-1 TRBV7-3 TGTGCCAGCAGCCCCGCGGGGGTCGCCGATGAGCAGTTCTTC CASSPAGVADEQFF
- - TRBJ2-5 TRBV6-1 TGTGCCAGCAGCAGGGCCGTACAGGAGACCCAGTACTTC CASSRAVQETQYF
- - TRBJ2-3 TRBV4-1 TGCGCCAGCAGCCAAGGTTACACTAGGAGGCTCCCCGATACGCAGTATTTT CASSQGYTRRLPDTQYF
- - TRBJ2-1 TRBV4-3 TGCGCCAGCAGCCAAGATGAAGGGAGGATGCAGTTCTTC CASSQDEGRMQFF
- - TRBJ2-2 TRBV5-1 TGCGCCAGCAGCAGAGAGGCGGGACCGGCGATCGGGGAGCTGTTTTTT CASSREAGPAIGELFF
TRBD1 once TRBJ2-1 TRBV6-6 TGTGCCAGCAGGGCCACAGGGGGCAATTACAATGAGCAGTTCTTC CASRATGGNYNEQFF
TRBD1 - TRBJ2-5 TRBV9 TGTGCCAGCAGCGTAGTGACAGGGGCCCAGGAGACCCAGTACTTC CASSVVTGAQETQYF
TRBD2 - TRBJ2-5 TRBV27 TGTGCCAGCAGTTTGTCAACTAGCGGGTTTAAGGAGACCCAGTACTTC CASSLSTSGFKETQYF
TRBD1 - TRBJ1-2 TRBV7-9 TGTGCCAGCAGCTTCGGGACAGGGGATGGCTACACCTTC CASSFGTGDGYTF
TRBD1 - TRBJ2-7 TRBV10-1 TGCGCCAGCAGTTTGACAGGGGCGGTCTACGAGCAGTACTTC CASSLTGAVYEQYF
TRBD1 - TRBJ2-2 TRBV4-1 TGCGCCAGCAGCCATGGACAGGGGTACACCGGGGAGCTGTTTTTT CASSHGQGYTGELFF
TRBD1 once TRBJ2-1 TRBV28 TGTGCCAGCAGCACCGGGACAGGGTTTCGGTGGGAGCAGTTCTTC CASSTGTGFRWEQFF
TRBD2 - TRBJ2-7 TRBV9 TGTGCCAGCAGCGTTACTAGCGGGTTATCCGAGCAGTACTTC CASSVTSGLSEQYF
- - TRBJ1-4 TRBV4-1 TGCGCCAGCAGGACAGGAAACGCAGCGGACGAAAAACTGTTTTTT CASRTGNAADEKLFF
- - TRBJ2-2 TRBV6-1 TGTGCCAGCAGTGAAGGTTTGGCGGGGACCCTGAACACCGGGGAGCTGTTTTTT CASSEGLAGTLNTGELFF
- - TRBJ2-5 TRBV7-6 TGTGCCAGCAGCCAAACAGGGCGGGAGACCCAGTACTTC CASSQTGRETQYF
- - TRBJ1-2 TRBV5-6 TGTGCCAGCAGCTCGAATATGCAGGACTCCTATGGCTACACCTTC CASSSNMQDSYGYTF
- - TRBJ2-5 TRBV27 TGTGCCAGCAGCCAAACAGGAGAGACCCAGTACTTC CASSQTGETQYF
TRBD2 - TRBJ2-3 TRBV6-1 TGTGCCAGCAGTGAGTGGGGGACTAGCGGTACTAGCACAGATACGCAGTATTTT CASSEWGTSGTSTDTQYF
TRBD2 - TRBJ2-3 TRBV5-5 TGTGCCAGCAGCCCCCGACTAGCGGGAGGTTCCGATACGCAGTATTTT CASSPRLAGGSDTQYF
- - TRBJ1-5 TRBV7-9 TGTGCCAGCAGCCCTGACAGTGATGCCCAGCATTTT CASSPDSDAQHF
TRBD2 once TRBJ2-7 TRBV10-3 TGTGCCATCAGTGAGTCTGAAGGGATAGCGGGCACCTACGAGCAGTACTTC CAISESEGIAGTYEQYF
- - TRBJ1-6 TRBV6-5 TGTGCCAGCGCAGGACGGGGAAACAATAATTCACCCCTCCACTTT CASAGRGNNNSPLHF
TRBD2 - TRBJ2-5 TRBV6-6 TGTGCCAGCAGTTACACTAGCGGGATGTACCAAGAGACCCAGTACTTC CASSYTSGMYQETQYF
- - TRBJ2-2 TRBV6-1 TGTGCCAGCAGTCCCCTTACGAGTCCGGGGGAGCTGTTTTTT CASSPLTSPGELFF
TRBD1 few TRBJ2-2 TRBV30 TGTGCCTATAAAGGGGGCTCAGAAACCGGGGAGCTGTTTTTT CAYKGGSETGELFF
TRBD1 - TRBJ1-4 TRBV30 TGTGCCTGGGGGACGACAGGGGGGAGCGAAAAACTGTTTTTT CAWGTTGGSEKLFF